This T cell receptor beta chain was captured in a study of neurological immune-mediated disorders. Study-level results: Falling below healthy controls, multiple sclerosis showed the least TCR clonal expansion, while HTLV-1-associated myelopathy showed the most. CDR3 amino acid sequences of expanded clones were not shared across subjects, a result suggesting private repertoires in all groups.

The making of cDNA relied on 5'RACE with 10-nucleotide random UMIs. Every sequencing run drew on 15-18 subjects and yielded over 170 million TCR-beta sequences. MiXCR, run by TCRdb on the 5' RACE reads, gives a single entry per CDR3 protein. The table records some 38,000 distinct CDR3 sequences, around 10% of them present only once. This clonotype has at least ten counts. Its antigen remains unidentified. Germline lookup yields CDR1 MDHEN and CDR2 SYDVKM. V was clipped by 5 bases and J by 4 bases, with 17 bases between them. The length of the CDR3 is 16 residues. Time point specified: technical triplicate 1.

Sequencing was performed on PBMCs. This clonotype was obtained from a man aged 55 to 70 with HTLV-1-associated myelopathy (HAM/TSP). This chain uses TRBV28 with TRBJ2-2; D uncertain. The CDR3 protein is CASSPSSTSSTGELFF. CDR3 nucleotide sequence: TGTGCCAGCAGTCCCTCTTCAACCTCCAGCACCGGGGAGCTGTTTTTT.